These 14 T cell receptor beta chains came from one sample sequenced in a study of blood T cell repertoires in COVID-19. TCRdb keeps only in-frame clones here, not all; method: immunoSEQ multiplex PCR. Seen here are roughly 50,000 clones, 81% observed once, and the top ten hold around 5.3%. The sequenced material came from peripheral blood. The source of these receptors is a woman in her sixties with acute or convalescent COVID-19.

The chain recombines TRBV5-4 with TRBJ2-5; 7 nucleotides align to TRBD2. CDR1 and CDR2 (germline): SGHNT, YYREEE (reference sequence). The CDR3 has 14 amino acids. The trim removed 2 bases at V and 5 bases at J, leaving 6 bases unmatched. As DNA, the CDR3 is TGTGCCAGCAGCTTATTGCGGGGGTGGGAGACCCAGTACTTC. Its protein product is CASSLLRGWETQYF. The full variable domain, completed using reference TRBV5-4 and TRBJ2-5, is ETGVTQSPTHLIKTRGQQVTLRCSSQSGHNTVSWYQQALGQGPQFIFQYYREEENGRGNFPPRFSGLQFPNYSSELNVNALELDDSALYLCASSLLRGWETQYFGPGTRLLVL.

The V call is TRBV5-1, the J call TRBJ2-2; D perhaps matches TRBD1 (6 bases). CDR1 is SGHRS, CDR2 YFSETQ, per germline. The CDR3 contains 15 residues. Deletions cut 3 bases from V and 4 bases from J, with 13 bases between. CDR3 protein: CASSWETGSTGELFF. The CDR3 bases are TGCGCCAGCAGCTGGGAAACAGGGAGCACCGGGGAGCTGTTTTTT. Drawing the rest from reference TRBV5-1 and TRBJ2-2, the complete variable domain is KAGVTQTPRYLIKTRGQQVTLSCSPISGHRSVSWYQQTPGQGLQFLFEYFSETQRNKGNFPGRFSGRQFSNSRSEMNVSTLELGDSALYLCASSWETGSTGELFFGEGSRLTVL.

This rearrangement joins TRBV29-1 to TRBJ1-2, with D perhaps matching TRBD1 (6 bases). CDR1 is SQVTM and CDR2 is ANQGSEA in the germline V gene. Trimming took off 2 bases at V and 4 bases at J, with 20 bases between the two ends. The CDR3 totals 16 residues. The CDR3 DNA reads as TGCAGCGTTGAATTAGGGACACCCGTCTCTGGCTATGGCTACACCTTC. Its translation is CSVELGTPVSGYGYTF. Variable domain in full (rest from reference TRBV29-1 and TRBJ1-2): SAVISQKPSRDICQRGTSLTIQCQVDSQVTMMFWYRQQPGQSLTLIATANQGSEATYESGFVIDKFPISRPNLTFSTLTVSNMSPEDSSIYLCSVELGTPVSGYGYTFGSGTRLTVV.

The chain joins TRBV4-1 to TRBJ2-7; 9 bases line up with TRBD2. This CDR3 has 17 amino acids. Per germline, CDR1 MGHRA and CDR2 YSYEKL. Losses at the gene ends were 2 bases for V and 3 bases for J; bases not matched to a gene: 11. Here the CDR3 DNA reads TGCGCCAGCAGCCAATCATCAGCGGGAGGTCTGAACTACGAGCAGTACTTC. Its protein is CASSQSSAGGLNYEQYF.

The V call is TRBV28, the J call TRBJ1-2, with D possibly being TRBD1 (5 bases). Germline V gives CDR1 MDHEN, CDR2 SYDVKM. V dropped 7 bases and J dropped 0 bases, with 12 bases sitting between them. The CDR3 spans 14 residues. DNA of the CDR3: TGTGCCAGCACCCAGACAGTAGCTAACTATGGCTACACCTTC. Its protein is CASTQTVANYGYTF.

This sequence joins TRBV3-1 (or the pseudogene TRBV3-2) and TRBJ2-5; no definite D call. V was trimmed by 1 base and J by 0 bases, leaving 12 bases between them. Germline loops: CDR1 LGHDT, CDR2 YNNKEL (reference sequence). This CDR3 comprises 16 residues. CDR3 in amino acids: CASSQGLTQYQETQYF. The CDR3 DNA follows: TGTGCCAGCAGCCAAGGACTCACCCAGTACCAAGAGACCCAGTACTTC.

The rearrangement uses TRBV6-2 or TRBV6-3 and TRBJ2-7, with 7 bases aligning to TRBD2. Germline trimming cut 2 bases from V and 7 bases from J; bases unmatched to any gene: 8. The CDR3 has 14 amino acids. CDR1 and CDR2 from the germline V gene are MNHEY and SVGEGT. The CDR3 sequence is CASSYEGGPREQYF. The CDR3 DNA reads TGTGCCAGCAGTTACGAGGGAGGGCCCCGGGAGCAGTACTTC.

The chain employs TRBV5-1 and TRBJ1-4, with D uncertain. The CDR3 is 13 amino acids. Germline V lookup: CDR1 SGHRS, CDR2 YFSETQ. The V and J ends lost 0 bases and 2 bases respectively, with 2 bases between them. CDR3 in DNA: TGCGCCAGCAGCTTGGCTACTAATGAAAAACTGTTTTTT. Translation: CASSLATNEKLFF.

The chain links TRBV5-6 to TRBJ1-1; 9 positions agree with TRBD1. The CDR3 extends over 16 amino acids. With V trimmed by 2 bases and J by 2 bases, 7 bases remained unmatched. The V gene's germline CDR1 is SGHDT and CDR2 YYEEEE. Here the CDR3 reads CASSFGRQGGNTEAFF. CDR3 DNA: TGTGCCAGCAGCTTTGGCCGACAGGGGGGCAACACTGAAGCTTTCTTT.

The chain couples TRBV11-3 to TRBJ2-2, with D maybe TRBD2 (6 bases). The germline CDR1 and CDR2 sequences are SGHNT and YENEEA. The V end was cut by 4 bases, the J end by 6 bases, with 9 bases between. This CDR3 has 13 residues. The CDR3 bases are TGTGCCAGCAGCTCCCCTAGCGCCGGGGAGCTGTTTTTT. Amino acids: CASSSPSAGELFF.

The CDR3 region is CASSSPGLAYGYTF. CDR3 DNA sequence: TGTGCCAGCAGCTCCCCGGGACTTGCATATGGCTACACCTTC. The chain recombines TRBV5-4 with TRBJ1-2; the D gene is possibly TRBD1 (5 bases). The ends were cut back, 3 bases at V and 5 bases at J, with 14 bases in the middle. This CDR3 has 14 amino acids. The germline CDR1 and CDR2 sequences are SGHNT and YYREEE (reference sequence).

J is TRBJ2-3 and V is TRBV14; D unclear. The V gene lost 1 base and the J gene lost 6 bases, with 5 bases spanning the gap. The CDR3 length is 12 residues. Germline assignment: CDR1 SGHDN and CDR2 FVKESK. CDR3 sequence (DNA): TGTGCCAGCAGCCAAGTACGGGATACGCAGTATTTT. Translation: CASSQVRDTQYF.

The chain recombines TRBV12-3 or TRBV12-4 with TRBJ1-1; 7 bases map to TRBD1. This CDR3 is built from 13 residues. Unmatched junction bases numbered 7, after V lost 7 bases and J lost 5 bases. The CDR3 loop is CASTFRGRTEAFF. The CDR3 nucleotides read TGTGCCAGCACCTTCAGGGGGAGAACTGAAGCTTTCTTT.

The CDR3 DNA is TGCGCCAGCAGCCGGGGACAGGGGCGTCTCACGGGTGGCTACACCTTC. This translates into CASSRGQGRLTGGYTF. J is TRBJ1-2 and V is TRBV5-1; the match to TRBD1 covers 10 bases. Germline assignment: CDR1 SGHRS and CDR2 YFSETQ. The ends lost 4 bases at V and 7 bases at J; junction bases unmatched: 13. CDR3 size: 16 residues.